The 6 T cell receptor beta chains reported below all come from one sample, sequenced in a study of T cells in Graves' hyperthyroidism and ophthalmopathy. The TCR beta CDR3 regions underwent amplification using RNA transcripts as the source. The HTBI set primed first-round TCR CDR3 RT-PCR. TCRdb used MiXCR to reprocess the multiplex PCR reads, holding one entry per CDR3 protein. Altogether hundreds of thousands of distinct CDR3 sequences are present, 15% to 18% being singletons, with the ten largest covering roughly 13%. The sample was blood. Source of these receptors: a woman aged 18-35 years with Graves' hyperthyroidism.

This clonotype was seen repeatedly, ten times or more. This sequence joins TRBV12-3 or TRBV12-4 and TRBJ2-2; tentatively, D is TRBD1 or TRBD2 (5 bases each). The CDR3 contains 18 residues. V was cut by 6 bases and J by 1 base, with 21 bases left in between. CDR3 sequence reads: CASSSRMTGTGNTGELFF. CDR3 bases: TGTGCCAGCAGCTCCCGGATGACCGGGACGGGGAACACCGGGGAGCTGTTTTTT.

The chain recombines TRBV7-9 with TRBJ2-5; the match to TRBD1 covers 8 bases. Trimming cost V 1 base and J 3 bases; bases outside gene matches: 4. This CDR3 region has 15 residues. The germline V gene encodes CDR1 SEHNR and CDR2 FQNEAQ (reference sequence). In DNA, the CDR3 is TGTGCCAGCAGCTTAGAAGGGACAGGAAAAGAGACCCAGTACTTC. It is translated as CASSLEGTGKETQYF.

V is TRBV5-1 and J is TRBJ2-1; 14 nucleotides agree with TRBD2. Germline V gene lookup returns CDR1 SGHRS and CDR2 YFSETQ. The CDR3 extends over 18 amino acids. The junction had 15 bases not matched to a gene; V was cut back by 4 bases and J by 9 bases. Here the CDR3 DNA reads TGCGCCAGCAGCATCCGGGACAGGGGACTAGCGGGAGTTGTTGAGCAGTTCTTC. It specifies CASSIRDRGLAGVVEQFF.

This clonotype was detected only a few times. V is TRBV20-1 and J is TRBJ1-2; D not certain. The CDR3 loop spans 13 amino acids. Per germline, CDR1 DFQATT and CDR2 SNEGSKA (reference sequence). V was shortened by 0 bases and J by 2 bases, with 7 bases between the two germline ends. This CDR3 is CSARDRSNYGYTF. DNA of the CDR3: TGCAGTGCTAGAGACAGGAGCAACTATGGCTACACCTTC.

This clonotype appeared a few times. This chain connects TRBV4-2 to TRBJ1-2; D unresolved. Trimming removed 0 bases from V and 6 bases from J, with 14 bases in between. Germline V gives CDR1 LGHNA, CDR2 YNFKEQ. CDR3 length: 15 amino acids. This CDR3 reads CASSQEGQFRHGYTF. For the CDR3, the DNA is TGTGCCAGCAGCCAAGAGGGCCAATTTCGGCATGGCTACACCTTC.

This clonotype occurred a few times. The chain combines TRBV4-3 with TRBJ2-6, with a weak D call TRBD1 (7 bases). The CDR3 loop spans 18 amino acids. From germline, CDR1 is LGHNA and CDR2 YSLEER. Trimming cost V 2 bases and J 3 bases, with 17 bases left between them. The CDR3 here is CASSQSSGGLYGANVLTF. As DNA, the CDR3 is TGCGCCAGCAGCCAAAGTTCAGGGGGGCTTTATGGGGCCAACGTCCTGACTTTC.